Listed here are 25 T cell receptor beta chains from one sample, sequenced in a study of shared clonotypes between healthy human individuals. Clones were read by immunoSEQ multiplex PCR, and TCRdb kept only the in-frame ones, dropping some. This sample has roughly 600,000 clones, with 95% to 98% found just once. Terminally differentiated effector memory CD45RA+ cells were excluded from the naive CD8 cells, which were CD45RO-negative and positively selected for CCR7. The sequenced material came from naive CD8+ T cells sorted from blood. The receptor source for this set is a man aged 25-45 years in good health.

This chain links TRBV11-2 with TRBJ2-1; D not certain. This CDR3 is built from 12 residues. V was clipped by 4 bases and J by 9 bases, with 10 bases between them. Looked up from germline, CDR1 is SGHAT and CDR2 is FQNNGV. CDR3 in DNA: TGTGCCAGCAGCTCGCCTTGGGGTGAGCAGTTCTTC. Its translation: CASSSPWGEQFF.

This clone was counted once. The chain uses TRBV21-1 and TRBJ2-7; TRBD1 is taken as the D call from the table, unchecked against the DNA. TRBV21-1 is recorded as a pseudogene. The CDR3 length is 16 residues. The DNA for the CDR3 is TGTGCCAGCAGCAAAAAGAAGGGGTGGGAAATACACGAGCAGTACTTC. This codes for CASSKKKGWEIHEQYF.

This clone was detected once. This rearrangement joins TRBV6-5 to TRBJ2-7, with D possibly TRBD1 on 6 matching bases. Per germline, CDR1 MNHEY and CDR2 SVGAGI. This CDR3 is built from 12 residues. The V end lost 2 bases, the J end lost 4 bases, and 6 bases lay between the germline ends. Here the CDR3 DNA reads TGTGCCAGCAGTTACGGACAGTACGAGCAGTACTTC. It yields the protein CASSYGQYEQYF.

The J gene is TRBJ2-7, the V gene TRBV25-1, with 8 bases lining up with TRBD1. Germline V gene lookup returns CDR1 MGHDK and CDR2 SYGVNS. The CDR3 loop spans 14 amino acids. The V and J ends lost 7 bases and 3 bases, in that order; junction bases with no gene match: 8. The CDR3 spells CASKRTGMVYEQYF. As DNA, the CDR3 is TGTGCCAGCAAACGGACAGGGATGGTCTACGAGCAGTACTTC.

The rearrangement links TRBV7-9 to TRBJ2-7; D might be TRBD1 or TRBD2, each matching 6 bases. V dropped 3 bases and J dropped 4 bases, with 19 bases sitting between them. This CDR3 has 16 residues. The germline gives CDR1 SEHNR, CDR2 FQNEAQ (reference sequence). The CDR3 DNA sequence: TGTGCCAGCAGCTTTACGACGGGGGCTCGGTCGTACGAGCAGTACTTC. Translating it yields CASSFTTGARSYEQYF.

This clone is a singleton in its sample. This chain links TRBV5-5 with TRBJ2-5; 12 nucleotides agree with TRBD2. Germline assignment: CDR1 SGHKS and CDR2 YYEKEE (reference sequence). The CDR3 has 17 amino acids. V lost 1 base to trimming and J lost 6 bases; unmatched junction nucleotides: 10. The CDR3 here is CASSLRELAGGAKTQYF. CDR3 DNA sequence: TGTGCCAGCAGCTTGCGGGAACTAGCGGGAGGTGCGAAGACCCAGTACTTC.

V is TRBV11-2 and J is TRBJ2-7, with TRBD1 as a possible D gene (5 bases). CDR3 length equals 13 residues. Germline V gene sequence: CDR1 SGHAT, CDR2 FQNNGV. V dropped 5 bases and J dropped 2 bases, with 10 bases sitting between them. The DNA of the CDR3 is TGTGCCAGCAGCCCCGACAGTACCTACGAGCAGTACTTC. This translates into CASSPDSTYEQYF.

V and J are TRBV4-2 and TRBJ2-7; D gene unclear. V lost 6 bases and J lost 5, with 17 bases in between. The CDR3 covers 14 residues. The germline V gene encodes CDR1 LGHNA and CDR2 YNFKEQ. The CDR3 DNA reads as TGTGCCAGCAGTCATTCGTCCCCCGACCACGAGCAGTACTTC. Residues: CASSHSSPDHEQYF.

This chain connects TRBV15 to TRBJ2-2; D tentatively fits TRBD1 or TRBD2 (5 bases each). The CDR3 runs to 13 residues. V was pared by 9 bases and J by 7 bases, with 15 bases between. Germline V gene data show CDR1 as LNHNV and CDR2 as YYDKDF (reference sequence). The CDR3 DNA reads TGTGCCACTTCGGCCGGGACCGACGGGGAGCTGTTTTTT. Amino acid sequence: CATSAGTDGELFF.

This chain uses TRBV5-6 with TRBJ2-7; the D gene could be TRBD1 or TRBD2 (6 bases each). CDR1 is SGHDT and CDR2 is YYEEEE in the germline V gene. This CDR3 has 14 amino acids. Between the trimmed V and J ends, which lost 2 bases and 1 base, there was a span of 10 bases. The CDR3 DNA reads TGTGCCAGCAGCTTACGGGGGCGATCCTACGAGCAGTACTTC. The encoded protein is CASSLRGRSYEQYF. Looking up the rest from reference TRBV5-6 and TRBJ2-7 gives the full variable domain: DAGVTQSPTHLIKTRGQQVTLRCSPKSGHDTVSWYQQALGQGPQFIFQYYEEEERQRGNFPDRFSGHQFPNYSSELNVNALLLGDSALYLCASSLRGRSYEQYFGPGTRLTVT.

The chain couples TRBV7-2 to TRBJ2-1; the match to TRBD2 covers 12 bases. Trimming at V came to 2 bases and at J to 8 bases, leaving 4 bases not matched to a gene. The CDR3 loop spans 15 amino acids. CDR1 and CDR2 (germline): SGHTA, FQGNSA. The CDR3 DNA sequence: TGTGCCAGCAGCTTACTAGCGGGAGGGTACGATGAGCAGTTCTTC. Protein: CASSLLAGGYDEQFF.

The chain carries TRBV27 and TRBJ2-1; D tentatively reads TRBD1 or TRBD2 (5 bases each). Trimming stripped 0 bases from V and 9 bases from J, with 12 bases between. This CDR3 spans 14 amino acids. Germline-derived CDR1 and CDR2 are MNHEY and SMNVEV (reference sequence). The CDR3 is CASSLSGGRGEQFF. The CDR3 DNA reads as TGTGCCAGCAGTTTATCTGGGGGTAGGGGTGAGCAGTTCTTC.

CDR3 residues: CASSLELRGHTDTQYF. Here the CDR3 DNA reads TGCGCCAGCAGCTTGGAGCTCAGGGGGCATACAGATACGCAGTATTTT. The chain joins TRBV5-1 to TRBJ2-3, with TRBD1 identical over 8 bases. CDR3 length: 16 residues. Germline V CDR1 and CDR2: SGHRS, YFSETQ. V shed 0 bases, J shed 3 bases, and the junction held 6 bases outside the gene matches.

J is TRBJ2-1 and V is TRBV5-4; no reliable D call. The germline gives CDR1 SGHNT, CDR2 YYREEE (reference sequence). CDR3 length equals 13 residues. Deletions cut 6 bases from V and 4 bases from J, with 11 bases between. Here the CDR3 reads CASIDSTYNEQFF. CDR3 in DNA: TGTGCCAGCATAGACTCGACATACAATGAGCAGTTCTTC. Full variable domain (missing parts from reference TRBV5-4 and TRBJ2-1): ETGVTQSPTHLIKTRGQQVTLRCSSQSGHNTVSWYQQALGQGPQFIFQYYREEENGRGNFPPRFSGLQFPNYSSELNVNALELDDSALYLCASIDSTYNEQFFGPGTRLTVL.

This chain links TRBV29-1 with TRBJ2-7; D possibly uses TRBD1 or TRBD2 (6 bases each). Germline CDR1 is SQVTM and CDR2 is ANQGSEA. CDR3 size: 15 residues. The V gene lost 7 bases and the J gene lost 0 bases, with 19 bases spanning the gap. The CDR3 DNA follows: TGCAGCGCCCAACCCTGGGGGGCCAGCTCCTACGAGCAGTACTTC. It is translated as CSAQPWGASSYEQYF.

The gene calls are TRBV7-8 and TRBJ2-1; D unresolved. V was pared by 6 bases and J by 3 bases, with 15 bases between. Germline values: CDR1 SGHVS, CDR2 FQNEAQ. This CDR3 region has 15 residues. In DNA form, the CDR3 reads TGTGCCAGCAGTCAAGGGCCGTCAAACTACAATGAGCAGTTCTTC. It encodes CASSQGPSNYNEQFF. Based on the CDR3 plus reference TRBV7-8 and TRBJ2-1, the full variable domain is GAGVSQSPRYKVAKRGQDVALRCDPISGHVSLFWYQQALGQGPEFLTYFQNEAQLDKSGLPSDRFFAERPEGSVSTLKIQRTQQEDSAVYLCASSQGPSNYNEQFFGPGTRLTVL.

This clone was seen more than once but under ten times. Different DNA sequences within this sample yield the same CDR3. The chain has TRBV28 and TRBJ1-2; no definite D call. Trimming removed 8 bases from V and 3 bases from J, with 7 bases in between. The germline V gene encodes CDR1 MDHEN and CDR2 SYDVKM. There are 11 residues in the CDR3. The CDR3 nucleotides are TGTGCCAGCGGCACGGACTATGGCTACACCTTC. The encoded protein is CASGTDYGYTF.

CDR3: CASRSQGSNQPQHF. For the CDR3, the DNA is TGTGCCAGCAGATCGCAGGGAAGCAATCAGCCCCAGCATTTT. The chain employs TRBV28 and TRBJ1-5; D perhaps matches TRBD1 (5 bases). The germline V gene encodes CDR1 MDHEN and CDR2 SYDVKM. This CDR3 has 14 amino acids. Between the trimmed V and J ends, which lost 6 bases and 1 base, there was a span of 10 bases. The full variable domain, completed using reference TRBV28 and TRBJ1-5, is DVKVTQSSRYLVKRTGEKVFLECVQDMDHENMFWYRQDPGLGLRLIYFSYDVKMKEKGDIPEGYSVSREKKERFSLILESASTNQTSMYLCASRSQGSNQPQHFGDGTRLSIL.

The chain is built from TRBV28 and TRBJ1-2, with 8 bases that match TRBD1. V shed 7 bases, J shed 8 bases, and the junction held 15 bases outside the gene matches. Looked up from germline, CDR1 is MDHEN and CDR2 is SYDVKM. The CDR3 sequence is 15 residues long. The CDR3 DNA sequence: TGTGCCAGCACCCCGACGCAGGGGGCGCGGAAGGGCTACACCTTC. This sequence encodes CASTPTQGARKGYTF.

The CDR3 loop is CASSVSWTGELFF. The CDR3 DNA follows: TGTGCCAGCAGCGTATCCTGGACCGGGGAGCTGTTTTTT. The chain uses TRBV9 and TRBJ2-2; D is uncertain. Germline values: CDR1 SGDLS, CDR2 YYNGEE. V lost 1 base and J lost 5, with 6 bases in between. This CDR3 has 13 residues.

V gene TRBV9 combines with J gene TRBJ2-1; D call uncertain. The CDR3 is 15 residues long. V lost 0 bases, J lost 0 bases, and 7 bases lay in between. Germline lookup yields CDR1 SGDLS and CDR2 YYNGEE. The CDR3 DNA is TGTGCCAGCAGCGTAGAAGCTAGCTCCTACAATGAGCAGTTCTTC. It specifies CASSVEASSYNEQFF.

Concerning this clone: The same CDR3 also results from other DNA sequences found in this sample. The V and J genes are TRBV29-1 and TRBJ2-1; D ambiguous. The CDR3 runs 10 residues. Germline-derived CDR1 and CDR2 are SQVTM and ANQGSEA. V gave up 4 bases and J gave up 6 bases, with 4 bases separating them. CDR3 sequence reads: CSVGSNEQFF. CDR3 sequence (DNA): TGCAGCGTTGGTAGCAATGAGCAGTTCTTC.

This rearrangement joins TRBV11-2 to TRBJ2-1; TRBD1 aligns across 12 bases. The CDR3 totals 14 residues. The germline V gene has CDR1 SGHAT and CDR2 FQNNGV. V shed 4 bases and J 9 bases; nucleotides not matched to a gene: 4. The CDR3 sequence: CASSSRDRGLEQFF. CDR3 DNA: TGTGCCAGCAGCTCCCGGGACAGGGGGCTTGAGCAGTTCTTC.

CDR3 coding DNA: TGTGCCAGCAGCTTACCTGAAGCTTTCTTT. Translation: CASSLPEAFF. The V gene is TRBV7-9, the J gene TRBJ1-1; D ambiguous. The CDR3 is 10 residues long. From germline, CDR1 is SEHNR and CDR2 FQNEAQ (reference sequence). The V and J ends lost 2 bases and 6 bases respectively, with 1 base between them.

V is TRBV13 and J is TRBJ2-7; D possibly corresponds to TRBD1 (6 bases). The length of the CDR3 is 13 residues. Trimming stripped 3 bases from V and 5 bases from J, with 11 bases between. Germline assignment: CDR1 PRHDT and CDR2 FYEKMQ (reference sequence). Here the CDR3 DNA reads TGTGCCAGCAGCTTTTCAGGGGTCCACGAGCAGTACTTC. Amino acid sequence: CASSFSGVHEQYF.